The 7 T cell receptor beta chains reported below all come from one sample, sequenced in a study of cytomegalovirus exposure and HLA in healthy donors. Primers for the PCR totalled 60 Vbeta and 13 Jbeta. Generated by immunoSEQ multiplex PCR, the TCRdb table keeps only in-frame clones and is missing some. The sample lists 98,000 or so clones; 10% were seen once. The specimen sequenced was PBMCs. All receptors derive from a middle-aged man in good health and CMV-seropositive.

The CDR3 here is CASSLMTSGSLETQYF. Written as DNA, the CDR3 is TGCGCCAGCAGCTTGATGACTAGCGGGAGTTTGGAGACCCAGTACTTC. The chain has TRBV5-1 and TRBJ2-5, with 12 nucleotides matching TRBD2. Trimming took 1 base from V and 5 from J; bases not matched to a gene: 6. The CDR3 contains 16 residues. Per the germline V gene, CDR1 is SGHRS and CDR2 is YFSETQ. Based on the CDR3 plus reference TRBV5-1 and TRBJ2-5, the full variable domain is KAGVTQTPRYLIKTRGQQVTLSCSPISGHRSVSWYQQTPGQGLQFLFEYFSETQRNKGNFPGRFSGRQFSNSRSEMNVSTLELGDSALYLCASSLMTSGSLETQYFGPGTRLLVL.

The V gene is TRBV6-5, the J gene TRBJ1-5; possibly TRBD1 for D (6 bases). Trimming removed 6 bases from V and 0 bases from J, with 12 bases in between. Per germline, CDR1 MNHEY and CDR2 SVGAGI. This CDR3 is built from 15 residues. The CDR3 coding sequence is TGTGCCAGCAGCAGGGACACACTTAGCAATCAGCCCCAGCATTTT. Translating it yields CASSRDTLSNQPQHF.

This clone came up a few times. The chain couples TRBV28 to TRBJ1-4; 9 bases match TRBD1. From germline, CDR1 is MDHEN and CDR2 SYDVKM. The trim removed 4 bases at V and 7 bases at J, leaving 7 bases unmatched. CDR3 length equals 15 residues. The CDR3 loop is CASSSHRGLGEKLFF. DNA of the CDR3: TGTGCCAGCAGTTCCCACAGGGGGCTAGGTGAAAAACTGTTTTTT.

J is TRBJ2-7 and V is TRBV4-2; D uncertain. V shed 1 base and J shed 5 bases, with 12 bases lying between them. This CDR3 has 14 amino acids. CDR1 LGHNA and CDR2 YNFKEQ come from the germline V gene. CDR3 sequence: CASSQVTQVDEQYF. CDR3 nucleotide sequence: TGTGCCAGCAGCCAAGTGACCCAGGTCGACGAGCAGTACTTC.

This clone occurred a few times. The rearrangement links TRBV7-2 to TRBJ1-1; a weak D match, TRBD1 (6 bases). There are 16 residues in the CDR3. The V gene lost 1 base and the J gene lost 0 bases, with 12 bases spanning the gap. CDR1 and CDR2 (germline): SGHTA, FQGNSA. CDR3 region: CASSLGTGFMNTEAFF. In DNA, the CDR3 is TGTGCCAGCAGCTTAGGTACAGGGTTCATGAACACTGAAGCTTTCTTT.

In its sample, this clone was seen a few times. The genes are TRBV28 and TRBJ2-3; 8 positions match TRBD2. After removal of 5 bases from V and 5 bases from J, the junction contained 6 bases not matched to a gene. The CDR3 contains 14 residues. Germline V CDR1 and CDR2: MDHEN, SYDVKM. CDR3 DNA: TGTGCCAGCAGTCAGAGACTAGCGATAGATACGCAGTATTTT. Translation gives CASSQRLAIDTQYF.

The rearrangement uses TRBV10-3 and TRBJ2-7; 11 bases align to TRBD2. The CDR3 is 17 residues long. CDR1 is ENHRY and CDR2 is SYGVKD in the germline V gene. Germline trimming cut 0 bases from V and 0 bases from J; bases unmatched to any gene: 4. In nucleotides, the CDR3 is TGTGCCATCAGTGAGTCCCTAGCGGGAGGTACCTCCTACGAGCAGTACTTC. Residues: CAISESLAGGTSYEQYF.